This TCR beta chain emerged from a study of blood T cell repertoires in COVID-19. Whole-study context: Material from acute and convalescent COVID-19 was sourced from the United States, Italy and Spain. T cells, B-cell-depleted T cells, or PBMCs supplied cDNA or gDNA.

Per the original methods: Amplification of reference gene primers provided the estimated nucleated cell counts. Method: immunoSEQ multiplex PCR; TCRdb's copy keeps in-frame clones and lacks some. Clone size and the V and J calls come from that table; the DNA yielded D and trimming. The table shows about 120,000 clones, with around 86% occurring only once. From germline, CDR1 is SGHNT and CDR2 YYREEE (reference sequence). The V gene end was trimmed by 6 bases and the J gene end by 2 bases; junction bases not matched to a gene: 10. The CDR3 totals 15 residues. The chain employs TRBV5-4 and TRBJ2-7; 8 positions agree with TRBD2. This sequence was found in a woman in her 70s with acute or convalescent COVID-19. The specimen was peripheral blood. The CDR3 here is CASTPGGTYAYEQYF. The CDR3 nucleotides read TGTGCCAGCACCCCGGGGGGGACCTACGCCTACGAGCAGTACTTC. The variable domain in full, completed from reference TRBV5-4 and TRBJ2-7, reads ETGVTQSPTHLIKTRGQQVTLRCSSQSGHNTVSWYQQALGQGPQFIFQYYREEENGRGNFPPRFSGLQFPNYSSELNVNALELDDSALYLCASTPGGTYAYEQYFGPGTRLTVT.